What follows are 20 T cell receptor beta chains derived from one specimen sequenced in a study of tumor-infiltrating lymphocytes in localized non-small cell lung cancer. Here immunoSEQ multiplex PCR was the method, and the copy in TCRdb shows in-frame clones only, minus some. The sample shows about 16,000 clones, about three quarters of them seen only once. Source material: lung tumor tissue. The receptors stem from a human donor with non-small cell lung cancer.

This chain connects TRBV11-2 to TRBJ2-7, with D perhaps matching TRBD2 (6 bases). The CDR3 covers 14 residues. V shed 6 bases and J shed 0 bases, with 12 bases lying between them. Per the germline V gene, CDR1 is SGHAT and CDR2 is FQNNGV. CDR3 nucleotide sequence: TGTGCCAGCAGTCGTAGCGGTAGCTCCTACGAGCAGTACTTC. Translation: CASSRSGSSYEQYF.

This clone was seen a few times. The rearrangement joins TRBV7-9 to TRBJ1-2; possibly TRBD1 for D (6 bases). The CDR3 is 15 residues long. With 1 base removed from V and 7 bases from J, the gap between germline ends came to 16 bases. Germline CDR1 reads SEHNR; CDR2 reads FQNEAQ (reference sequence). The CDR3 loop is CASSLETSGTSGYTF. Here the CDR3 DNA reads TGTGCCAGCAGCTTAGAAACAAGTGGGACATCTGGCTACACCTTC.

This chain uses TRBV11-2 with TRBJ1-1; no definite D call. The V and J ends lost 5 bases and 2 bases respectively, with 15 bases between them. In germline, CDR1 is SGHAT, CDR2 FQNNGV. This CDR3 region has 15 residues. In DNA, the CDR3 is TGTGCCAGCAGCCCCCGGTTAAGTAGAAACACTGAAGCTTTCTTT. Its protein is CASSPRLSRNTEAFF. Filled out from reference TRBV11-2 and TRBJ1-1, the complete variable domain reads EAGVAQSPRYKIIEKRQSVAFWCNPISGHATLYWYQQILGQGPKLLIQFQNNGVVDDSQLPKDRFSAERLKGVDSTLKIQPAKLEDSAVYLCASSPRLSRNTEAFFGQGTRLTVV.

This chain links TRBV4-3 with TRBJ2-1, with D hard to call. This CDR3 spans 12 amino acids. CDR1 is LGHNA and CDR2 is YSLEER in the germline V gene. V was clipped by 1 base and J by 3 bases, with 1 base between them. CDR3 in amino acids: CASSQGYNEQFF. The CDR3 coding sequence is TGCGCCAGCAGCCAAGGCTACAATGAGCAGTTCTTC.

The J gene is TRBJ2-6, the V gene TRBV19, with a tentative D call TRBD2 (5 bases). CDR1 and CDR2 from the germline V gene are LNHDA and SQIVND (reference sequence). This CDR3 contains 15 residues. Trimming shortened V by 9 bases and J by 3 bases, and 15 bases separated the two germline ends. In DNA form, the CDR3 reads TGTGCCAGCACCAGGATCACTAGTGGGGCCAACGTCCTGACTTTC. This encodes CASTRITSGANVLTF.

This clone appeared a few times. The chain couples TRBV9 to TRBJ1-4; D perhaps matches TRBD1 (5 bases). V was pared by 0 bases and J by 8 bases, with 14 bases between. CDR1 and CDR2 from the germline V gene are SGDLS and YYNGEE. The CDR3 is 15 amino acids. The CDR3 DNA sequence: TGTGCCAGCAGCGTAGCATTGAGTGAGGGGGAAAAACTGTTTTTT. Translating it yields CASSVALSEGEKLFF.

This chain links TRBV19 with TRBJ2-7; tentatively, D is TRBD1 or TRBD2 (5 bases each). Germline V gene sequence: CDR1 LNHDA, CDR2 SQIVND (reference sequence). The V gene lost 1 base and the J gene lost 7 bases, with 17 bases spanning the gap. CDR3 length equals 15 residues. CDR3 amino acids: CASSIVRGPTREQYF. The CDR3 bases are TGTGCCAGTAGTATAGTCCGGGGCCCAACGAGGGAGCAGTACTTC.

CDR3 in DNA: TGTGCCTGGAGACCCCCGGGACAGGGCCTCGAGCAGTACTTC. Its protein is CAWRPPGQGLEQYF. The J gene is TRBJ2-7, the V gene TRBV30, with TRBD1 matching 9 bases. J was trimmed by 6 bases and V by 3 bases; bases with no gene match: 9. CDR1 and CDR2 (germline): GTSNPN, SVGIG (reference sequence). This CDR3 has 14 amino acids.

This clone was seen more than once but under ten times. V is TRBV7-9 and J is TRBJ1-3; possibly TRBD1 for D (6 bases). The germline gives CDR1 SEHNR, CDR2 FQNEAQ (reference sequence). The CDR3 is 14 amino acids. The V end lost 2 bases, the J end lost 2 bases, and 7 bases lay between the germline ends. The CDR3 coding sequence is TGTGCCAGCAGCTTAAACAGGGCTGGAAACACCATATATTTT. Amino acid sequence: CASSLNRAGNTIYF.

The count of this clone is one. CDR3 in amino acids: CASSALWADEQYF. CDR3 DNA sequence: TGTGCCAGCAGCGCGCTCTGGGCAGATGAGCAGTACTTC. The chain uses TRBV7-2 and TRBJ2-7; D not resolved. Trimming cost V 5 bases and J 7 bases, with 15 bases left between them. Per the germline V gene, CDR1 is SGHTA and CDR2 is FQGNSA. The CDR3 has 13 residues.

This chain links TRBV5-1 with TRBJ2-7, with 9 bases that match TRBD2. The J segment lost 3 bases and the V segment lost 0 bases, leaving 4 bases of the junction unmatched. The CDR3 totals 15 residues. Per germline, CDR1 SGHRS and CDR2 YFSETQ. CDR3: CASSLVAGELYEQYF. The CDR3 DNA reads TGCGCCAGCAGCTTGGTAGCGGGAGAGCTCTACGAGCAGTACTTC.

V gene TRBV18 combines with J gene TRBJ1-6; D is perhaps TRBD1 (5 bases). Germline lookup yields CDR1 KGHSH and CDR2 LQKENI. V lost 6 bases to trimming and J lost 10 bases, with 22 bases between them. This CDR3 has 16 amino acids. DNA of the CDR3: TGTGCCAGCTCTCCCCGGAGGGCAGGGACCGACTCACCCCTCCACTTT. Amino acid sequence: CASSPRRAGTDSPLHF.

CDR3 protein: CAWSVSQETQYF. The CDR3 DNA follows: TGTGCCTGGAGTGTTTCACAAGAGACCCAGTACTTC. This chain joins TRBV30 and TRBJ2-5, with D unclear. V lost 0 bases, J lost 2 bases, and 4 bases lay in between. This CDR3 region has 12 residues. Germline loops: CDR1 GTSNPN, CDR2 SVGIG (reference sequence).

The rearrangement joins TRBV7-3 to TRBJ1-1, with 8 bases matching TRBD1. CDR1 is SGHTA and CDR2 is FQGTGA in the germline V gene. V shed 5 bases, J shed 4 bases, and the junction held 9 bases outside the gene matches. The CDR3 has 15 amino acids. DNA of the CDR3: TGTGCCAGCAGCGCCCGGATAGACAGGGGCACTGAAGCTTTCTTT. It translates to CASSARIDRGTEAFF.

CDR3 bases: TGTGCCAGCAGTGCAAGCTCTGGAAACACCATATATTTT. Amino acids: CASSASSGNTIYF. The chain recombines TRBV2 with TRBJ1-3, with D unclear. The CDR3 loop spans 13 amino acids. V was cut by 4 bases and J by 0 bases, with 4 bases left in between. Germline loops: CDR1 SNHLY, CDR2 FYNNEI.

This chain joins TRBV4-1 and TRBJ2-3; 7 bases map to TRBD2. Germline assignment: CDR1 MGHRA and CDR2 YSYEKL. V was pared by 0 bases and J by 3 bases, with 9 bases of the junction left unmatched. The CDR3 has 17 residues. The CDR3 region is CASSQDGAGVATDTQYF. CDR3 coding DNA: TGCGCCAGCAGCCAAGATGGGGCGGGAGTAGCGACAGATACGCAGTATTTT.

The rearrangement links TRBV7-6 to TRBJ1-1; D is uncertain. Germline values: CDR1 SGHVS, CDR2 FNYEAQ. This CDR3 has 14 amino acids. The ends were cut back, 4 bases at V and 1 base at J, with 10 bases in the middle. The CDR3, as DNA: TGTGCCAGCAGCTCTTCAGTGGGGAACACTGAAGCTTTCTTT. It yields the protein CASSSSVGNTEAFF.

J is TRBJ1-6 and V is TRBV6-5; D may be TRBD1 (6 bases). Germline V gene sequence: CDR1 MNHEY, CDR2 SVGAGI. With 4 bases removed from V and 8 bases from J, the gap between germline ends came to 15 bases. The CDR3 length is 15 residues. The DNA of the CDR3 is TGTGCCAGCAGTTTGGACAGAGGGTCCGATTCACCCCTCCACTTT. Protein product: CASSLDRGSDSPLHF.

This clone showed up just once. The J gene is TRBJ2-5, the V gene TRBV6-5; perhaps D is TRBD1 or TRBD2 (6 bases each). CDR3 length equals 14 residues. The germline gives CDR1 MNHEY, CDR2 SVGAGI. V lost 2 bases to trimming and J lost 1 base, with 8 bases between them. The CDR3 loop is CASSYRGVQETQYF. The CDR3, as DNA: TGTGCCAGCAGTTACAGGGGGGTCCAAGAGACCCAGTACTTC.

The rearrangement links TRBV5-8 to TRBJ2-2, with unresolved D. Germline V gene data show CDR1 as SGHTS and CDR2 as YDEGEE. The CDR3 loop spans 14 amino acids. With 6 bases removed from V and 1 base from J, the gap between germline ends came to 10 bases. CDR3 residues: CASTYRMNTGELFF. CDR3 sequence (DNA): TGTGCCAGCACGTACAGAATGAACACCGGGGAGCTGTTTTTT.